This is a list of T cell receptor beta chains from one sample in a study of T-cell memory formation after mild COVID-19. In TCRdb, the 5' RACE reads were re-called with MiXCR into one record per CDR3 protein. The sample records about 430,000 distinct CDR3 sequences, more than 15% being singletons. The sequenced sample consisted of PBMCs or a T cell subset sorted from them (not recorded which). These receptor sequences come from a man younger than 35 who had mild COVID-19 (a few samples of this study predate the infection). Cell type and time point are not known. CDR3s include the opening cysteine and the closing phenylalanine or tryptophan. Fields, in order: D gene, J gene, V gene, clone size, CDR3 protein, CDR3 DNA. The D gene is left open where the match is weak. The size field is filled for only some rows; it gives once, few, many or a size class.

>TRBD1|TRBJ2-7|TRBV6-2/TRBV6-3|few
CASSWTGKGGEQYF
TGTGCCAGCAGTTGGACAGGGAAAGGCGGAGAGCAGTACTTC
>TRBD1|TRBJ2-2|TRBV7-9|few
CASRPRWGQTGELFF
TGTGCCAGCAGACCAAGGTGGGGACAGACCGGGGAGCTGTTTTTT
>NA|TRBJ2-5|TRBV5-1|many
CASSNQGSETQYF
TGCGCCAGCAGCAATCAGGGATCGGAGACCCAGTACTTC
>NA|TRBJ1-5|TRBV15|few
CATSRGSGNQPQHF
TGTGCCACCAGCAGAGGGTCGGGCAATCAGCCCCAGCATTTT
>NA|TRBJ2-5|TRBV9|few
CASSAGPGHSETQYF
TGTGCCAGCAGCGCCGGTCCGGGACATTCGGAGACCCAGTACTTC
>TRBD1|TRBJ2-7|TRBV25-1|few
CASSGTAVYEQYF
TGTGCCAGTTCCGGGACAGCAGTCTACGAGCAGTACTTC
>NA|TRBJ1-4|TRBV3-1|NA
CASSPRDGATLGLFF
TGTGCCAGCAGCCCCCGGGACGGAGCAACTTTAGGGCTGTTTTTT
>TRBD2|TRBJ2-7|TRBV20-1|NA
CSAPGTSGETYEQYF
TGCAGTGCCCCCGGGACTAGCGGGGAGACCTACGAGCAGTACTTC
>NA|TRBJ2-2|TRBV10-3|few
CAISESYGGELFF
TGTGCCATCAGTGAGTCGTATGGCGGGGAGCTGTTTTTT
>NA|TRBJ2-1|TRBV12-3/TRBV12-4|NA
CASSLGGARSYNEQFF
TGTGCCAGCAGTTTGGGTGGGGCCCGCTCCTACAATGAGCAGTTCTTC
>NA|TRBJ2-2|TRBV28|NA
CASRGQELFF
TGTGCCAGCAGGGGCCAGGAGCTGTTTTTT
>NA|TRBJ1-5|TRBV5-8|few
CASRKRQDSNQPQHF
TGTGCCAGCAGGAAAAGACAGGATAGCAATCAGCCCCAGCATTTT